The clone carrying this T cell receptor (beta chain) was detected many times. Its antigen is still unknown. The data belong to a study of CD8 T cells in ankylosing spondylitis. Study results and limitations: Matched ankylosing spondylitis synovial fluid reportedly contained a significantly enriched population of disease-linked clones. There was a TCR beta motif, made of fewer than 10 highly homologous variants, that appeared characteristic of ankylosing spondylitis blood.

Trimming shortened V by 5 bases and J by 5 bases, and 20 bases separated the two germline ends. The germline CDR1 and CDR2 sequences are SGHVS and FQNEAQ. The CDR3 runs 16 residues. Using its own MiXCR run on the 5' RACE reads, TCRdb lists one record per CDR3 protein. This sample yields approximately 88,000 distinct CDR3 sequences, of which 8.8% are seen a single time; 5.1% belongs to the top ten. The sequencing sample was made of blood, either unsorted or a sorted T cell fraction (not recorded which). The clonotype originates from a male donor with ankylosing spondylitis or in good health (not recorded which). V is TRBV7-8 and J is TRBJ2-3, with D possibly called TRBD1 or TRBD2 (5 bases each). CDR3 loop: CASSLGGALRGDTQYF. Written as DNA, the CDR3 is TGTGCCAGCAGCCTCGGTGGGGCACTTCGGGGAGATACGCAGTATTTT.